Presented here are 32 T cell receptor delta chains from one specimen sequenced in a study of Vδ1+ human thymocytes. No antigen has been assigned to these receptors. Study-level points and caveats: In the thymus, TRG and TRD repertoires looked highly polyclonal with Gaussian CDR3 lengths.

Extracted RNA was reverse transcribed into cDNA. The CDR3 regions were amplified by multiplex PCR from V-gene primers to a constant-region primer. TCRdb re-called clones from the multiplex PCR reads via CATT. The data hold tens of thousands of delta-chain clones, with about 15% observed a single time. The sequenced material came from Vdelta1+ gamma-delta thymocytes from the thymus. The subset denotes: FACS-sorted CD3+ TCRalphabeta- TCRVdelta1+ TCRVdelta2- thymocytes. These receptors all stem from a boy under two years old who had congenital heart surgery.

The chain joins TRDV1 to TRDJ1; the match to TRDD3 covers 11 bases. The CDR3 spans 26 residues. Germline V gene sequence: CDR1 TSWWSYY, CDR2 QGS. Trimming removed 3 bases from V and 0 bases from J; junction bases left unmatched: 33. CDR3 loop: CALGELRPTRPTYWGIKGDDTDKLIF. In DNA, the CDR3 is TGTGCTCTTGGGGAGCTCCGTCCTACGCGGCCCACATACTGGGGGATAAAAGGGGACGACACCGATAAACTCATCTTT.

The chain links TRDV1 to TRDJ1; possibly TRDD2 or TRDD3 for D (5 bases each). Per germline, CDR1 TSWWSYY and CDR2 QGS. This CDR3 is 20 amino acids long. V lost 3 bases and J 0 bases, leaving 26 bases between the germline ends. The CDR3 DNA reads TGTGCTCTTGGGGACCACCCCGCTTCCCTCCCGGGGGTTTACACCGATAAACTCATCTTT. It encodes CALGDHPASLPGVYTDKLIF.

In its sample, this clone was seen a few times. The rearrangement links TRDV1 to TRDJ1, with TRDD3 identical over 12 bases. CDR1 TSWWSYY and CDR2 QGS come from the germline V gene. Losses at the gene ends were 1 base for V and 5 bases for J; bases not matched to a gene: 11. The CDR3 is 18 amino acids. CDR3 nucleotides: TGTGCTCTTGGGGAACCAGGACGGCCCTGGGGGATACGGGATAAACTCATCTTT. Translating it yields CALGEPGRPWGIRDKLIF.

V is TRDV3 and J is TRDJ1, with a possible D match to TRDD2 (5 bases). Looked up from germline, CDR1 is TVYSNPD and CDR2 is GDNSRS (reference sequence). The CDR3 length is 14 residues. Trimming pared 1 base from V and 2 bases from J, leaving 14 bases between. The CDR3 region has the DNA TGTGCCTTTACTTCCGGTAATGGGACCGATAAACTCATCTTT. It codes for CAFTSGNGTDKLIF. Complete variable domain (other parts from reference TRDV3 and TRDJ1): CDKVTQSSPDQTVASGSEVVLLCTYDTVYSNPDLFWYRIRPDYSFQFVFYGDNSRSEGADFTQGRFSVKHILTQKAFHLVISPVRTEDSATYYCAFTSGNGTDKLIFGKGTRVTVEP.

The rearrangement joins TRDV1 to TRDJ1; 11 positions agree with TRDD3. This CDR3 has 19 amino acids. CDR1 is TSWWSYY and CDR2 is QGS in the germline V gene. Trimming at V came to 2 bases and at J to 0 bases, leaving 11 bases not matched to a gene. CDR3 sequence: CALGETRGGYAPYTDKLIF. CDR3 DNA sequence: TGTGCTCTTGGGGAAACGCGTGGGGGATACGCACCGTACACCGATAAACTCATCTTT.

This clone has only a few counts. The V gene is TRDV1, the J gene TRDJ1; 7 bases line up with TRDD3. The CDR3 runs 24 residues. CDR1 is TSWWSYY and CDR2 is QGS in the germline V gene. Trimming at V came to 1 base and at J to 0 bases, leaving 29 bases not matched to a gene. The DNA of the CDR3 is TGTGCTCTTGGGGAACCGACTAGGCTACATTCTTTCGTGGGGGACTTGGCGTACACCGATAAACTCATCTTT. This encodes CALGEPTRLHSFVGDLAYTDKLIF.

This clone has only a few counts. V and J are TRDV1 and TRDJ1, with 7 bases lining up with TRDD3. The ends lost 1 base at V and 0 bases at J; junction bases unmatched: 8. This CDR3 is 17 amino acids long. Germline V gene lookup returns CDR1 TSWWSYY and CDR2 QGS. CDR3 region: CALGERRLLGDTDKLIF. CDR3 DNA sequence: TGTGCTCTTGGGGAACGGCGCCTTCTGGGGGACACCGATAAACTCATCTTT.

This clone was seen more than once but under ten times. The rearrangement links TRDV1 to TRDJ1, with TRDD3 matching over 8 bases. The trim removed 2 bases at V and 0 bases at J, leaving 2 bases unmatched. The CDR3 spans 15 residues. Germline CDR1 is TSWWSYY and CDR2 is QGS. The DNA for the CDR3 is TGTGCTCTTGGGGAAGATGGGGGATACACCGATAAACTCATCTTT. Its translation is CALGEDGGYTDKLIF.

The V and J genes are TRDV2 and TRDJ1; 9 nucleotides match TRDD3. The CDR3 contains 20 residues. V shed 9 bases and J 0 bases; nucleotides not matched to a gene: 25. Per germline, CDR1 GEAIGNYY and CDR2 EKD. The CDR3 DNA sequence: TGTGCCAGTCTGATTGTACTGGGGGACCACATATTAACGTACACCGATAAACTCATCTTT. Its protein is CASLIVLGDHILTYTDKLIF.

This chain uses TRDV1 with TRDJ1, with 8 bases aligning to TRDD2. The CDR3 is made up of 19 amino acids. The germline V gene encodes CDR1 TSWWSYY and CDR2 QGS. After removal of 0 bases from V and 0 bases from J, the junction contained 12 bases not matched to a gene. CDR3 residues: CALGELGFLRNRDTDKLIF. In DNA form, the CDR3 reads TGTGCTCTTGGGGAACTGGGCTTCCTACGTAACAGGGACACCGATAAACTCATCTTT.

The chain combines TRDV1 with TRDJ1; D possibly corresponds to TRDD3 (5 bases). V lost 5 bases and J 0 bases, leaving 19 bases between the germline ends. The CDR3 consists of 17 residues. Looked up from germline, CDR1 is TSWWSYY and CDR2 is QGS. This CDR3 is CALGNGKRWGNTDKLIF. CDR3 bases: TGTGCTCTTGGGAACGGGAAACGGTGGGGTAACACCGATAAACTCATCTTT.

The rearrangement uses TRDV1 and TRDJ1, with D unresolved. Germline V lookup: CDR1 TSWWSYY, CDR2 QGS. The CDR3 sequence is 20 residues long. The V end lost 0 bases, the J end lost 2 bases, and 25 bases lay between the germline ends. DNA of the CDR3: TGTGCTCTTGGGGAACTGTTGCTGTCCCGTACTGTCCCTTTTACCGATAAACTCATCTTT. This codes for CALGELLLSRTVPFTDKLIF.

This clone was observed a few times. The chain couples TRDV1 to TRDJ1, with 9 bases identical to TRDD3. The junction had 12 bases not matched to a gene; V was cut back by 1 base and J by 6 bases. Germline lookup yields CDR1 TSWWSYY and CDR2 QGS. This CDR3 contains 17 residues. The CDR3 loop is CALGEPYGGYTRHKLIF. Here the CDR3 DNA reads TGTGCTCTTGGGGAACCGTACGGGGGATACACGAGGCATAAACTCATCTTT.

The chain joins TRDV1 to TRDJ1, with a weak D call TRDD3 (5 bases). The CDR3 runs 19 residues. The ends were cut back, 4 bases at V and 0 bases at J, with 24 bases in the middle. Germline V CDR1 and CDR2: TSWWSYY, QGS. This CDR3 is CALGGPPLVRYSNTDKLIF. The CDR3 bases are TGTGCTCTTGGGGGCCCACCACTGGTACGATACTCAAACACCGATAAACTCATCTTT.

V and J are TRDV1 and TRDJ1; 13 positions agree with TRDD3. Germline V gene sequence: CDR1 TSWWSYY, CDR2 QGS. The CDR3 loop spans 27 amino acids. After removal of 0 bases from V and 0 bases from J, the junction contained 31 bases not matched to a gene. The CDR3 sequence is CALGELLVPTCTGGYAVPRVYTDKLIF. CDR3 nucleotide sequence: TGTGCTCTTGGGGAACTGCTCGTTCCTACTTGTACTGGGGGATACGCAGTGCCTAGGGTGTACACCGATAAACTCATCTTT.

This clone was seen a few times. The V and J genes are TRDV1 and TRDJ1; D remains unclear. This CDR3 has 17 amino acids. The V end was cut by 6 bases, the J end by 0 bases, with 20 bases between. Germline V CDR1 and CDR2: TSWWSYY, QGS. The CDR3 DNA reads TGTGCTCTTGGTCCGCAGGGACCTCCTCCGTACACCGATAAACTCATCTTT. Its translation: CALGPQGPPPYTDKLIF.

V and J are TRDV1 and TRDJ1, with 8 positions matching TRDD3. The trim removed 1 base at V and 0 bases at J, leaving 19 bases unmatched. Germline V CDR1 and CDR2: TSWWSYY, QGS. This CDR3 has 21 residues. Here the CDR3 DNA reads TGTGCTCTTGGGGAACAAGACTTGTACTGGGGGTCTGGTCGGGACACCGATAAACTCATCTTT. This translates into CALGEQDLYWGSGRDTDKLIF.

This clone was counted between two and nine times. One base away lies a much larger clone, so this may be a sequencing read error. This chain links TRDV2 with TRDJ1; 8 bases agree with TRDD3. Germline V gene data show CDR1 as GEAIGNYY and CDR2 as EKD. The trim removed 0 bases at V and 0 bases at J, leaving 11 bases unmatched. There are 18 residues in the CDR3. The CDR3 loop reads CACDTGGVLGGDTDKLIF. The CDR3 nucleotides read TGTGCCTGTGACACCGGAGGAGTACTGGGGGGCGACACCGATAAACTCATCTTT.

The V gene is TRDV1, the J gene TRDJ1; 9 positions agree with TRDD3. This CDR3 contains 21 residues. V trimming: 5 bases; J trimming: 7 bases; junction bases outside the gene matches: 29. CDR1 is TSWWSYY, CDR2 QGS, per germline. The DNA of the CDR3 is TGTGCTCTTGGGTACGGCCTTTCCGTTTACTGGGGATACGGAACGATCGGTAAACTCATCTTT. This gives the protein CALGYGLSVYWGYGTIGKLIF.

The chain joins TRDV2 to TRDJ1; 7 bases align to TRDD2. The trim removed 5 bases at V and 0 bases at J, leaving 17 bases unmatched. In germline, CDR1 is GEAIGNYY, CDR2 EKD. This CDR3 region has 18 residues. The CDR3 loop reads CACGTFLPKTPYTDKLIF. Here the CDR3 DNA reads TGTGCCTGTGGCACTTTCCTACCCAAGACACCGTACACCGATAAACTCATCTTT.

The chain links TRDV1 to TRDJ1, with TRDD3 identical over 9 bases. V was clipped by 5 bases and J by 5 bases; unmatched bases: 48. Germline V lookup: CDR1 TSWWSYY, CDR2 QGS. The CDR3 sequence is 28 residues long. CDR3 amino acids: CALGPRGRPSPKPLGIRLGTDNLDKLIF. The CDR3 DNA is TGTGCTCTTGGGCCCCGAGGCCGGCCCAGTCCTAAACCACTGGGGATACGCTTGGGGACCGATAATTTGGATAAACTCATCTTT.

The chain combines TRDV1 with TRDJ1; TRDD3 agrees at 8 bases. The V and J ends lost 2 bases and 0 bases, in that order; junction bases with no gene match: 20. Germline V gene data show CDR1 as TSWWSYY and CDR2 as QGS. This CDR3 has 21 residues. CDR3 loop: CALGEYSPDWGMCTHTDKLIF. The CDR3 DNA sequence: TGTGCTCTTGGGGAATATTCTCCGGATTGGGGGATGTGCACTCACACCGATAAACTCATCTTT.

This clone was seen once. The chain couples TRDV1 to TRDJ1; D gene uncertain. The CDR3 totals 15 residues. V gave up 0 bases and J gave up 0 bases, with 8 bases separating them. The germline V gene encodes CDR1 TSWWSYY and CDR2 QGS. CDR3 sequence (DNA): TGTGCTCTTGGGGAACTAGCCCATCACACCGATAAACTCATCTTT. This codes for CALGELAHHTDKLIF.

The rearrangement links TRDV1 to TRDJ1, with 9 bases matching TRDD2. The length of the CDR3 is 24 residues. V lost 6 bases, J lost 0 bases, and 32 bases stayed unmatched. The germline CDR1 and CDR2 sequences are TSWWSYY and QGS. The CDR3 DNA reads as TGTGCTCTTGGCCGCTGCCTTCCTACTTGGAGCGGCGATCCACATAGGGTTTACACCGATAAACTCATCTTT. This gives the protein CALGRCLPTWSGDPHRVYTDKLIF.

This chain links TRDV2 with TRDJ1; either TRDD2 or TRDD3 may supply D (7 bases each). CDR1 and CDR2 from the germline V gene are GEAIGNYY and EKD. V was cut by 5 bases and J by 2 bases, with 50 bases left in between. The CDR3 has 26 amino acids. CDR3 DNA sequence: TGTGCCTGTGGGGAGGGCCTTCCTCTCTCCTTTGGCTGGATACGCCAATTTGCGTTCGGGACCGATAAACTCATCTTT. Translated, it gives CACGEGLPLSFGWIRQFAFGTDKLIF.

The chain couples TRDV1 to TRDJ1; 10 bases align to TRDD3. CDR3 length equals 23 residues. CDR1 is TSWWSYY, CDR2 QGS, per germline. V was pared by 2 bases and J by 5 bases, with 29 bases of the junction left unmatched. In nucleotides, the CDR3 is TGTGCTCTTGGGGAAGGTCTTGCGGTGTGGGGGATACAGGGAGAGGAGCCGATTGATAAACTCATCTTT. This gives the protein CALGEGLAVWGIQGEEPIDKLIF.

The rearrangement joins TRDV1 to TRDJ1; TRDD3 matches 8 bases. V lost 0 bases and J lost 11; bases outside the gene matches: 5. From germline, CDR1 is TSWWSYY and CDR2 QGS. The CDR3 sequence is 13 residues long. The CDR3 DNA reads as TGTGCTCTTGGGGAACTTGGGGATACCCGGCTCATCTTT. Amino acids: CALGELGDTRLIF.

This clone has only a few counts. This chain joins TRDV1 and TRDJ1; 9 bases align to TRDD3. CDR3 length: 23 residues. From germline, CDR1 is TSWWSYY and CDR2 QGS. With V trimmed by 5 bases and J by 2 bases, 30 bases remained unmatched. Here the CDR3 reads CALGLPTRGPKLGDLTGTDKLIF. CDR3 sequence (DNA): TGTGCTCTTGGGTTACCAACCCGAGGGCCTAAGCTGGGGGATTTGACCGGGACCGATAAACTCATCTTT.

This chain joins TRDV1 and TRDJ1; no clear D. This CDR3 comprises 15 residues. V gave up 5 bases and J gave up 2 bases, with 15 bases separating them. Germline V lookup: CDR1 TSWWSYY, CDR2 QGS. The CDR3 region is CALGIRVRGTDKLIF. The CDR3 nucleotides read TGTGCTCTTGGGATCAGGGTCCGTGGGACCGATAAACTCATCTTT.

The rearrangement links TRDV1 to TRDJ1; TRDD3 agrees at 9 bases. V shed 2 bases, J shed 0 bases, and the junction held 19 bases outside the gene matches. Germline V gives CDR1 TSWWSYY, CDR2 QGS. The CDR3 runs 21 residues. Written as DNA, the CDR3 is TGTGCTCTTGGGGAAGGGCCTACGTCCTGGGGGATTCCCTTCTACACCGATAAACTCATCTTT. Protein product: CALGEGPTSWGIPFYTDKLIF.

The chain combines TRDV1 with TRDJ1; weak D call: TRDD3 (6 bases). The V end was cut by 3 bases, the J end by 0 bases, with 14 bases between. The CDR3 is made up of 16 amino acids. CDR1 and CDR2 from the germline V gene are TSWWSYY and QGS. CDR3 sequence: CALGERYAGYTDKLIF. The CDR3 DNA follows: TGTGCTCTTGGGGAGCGATACGCCGGGTACACCGATAAACTCATCTTT.

The rearrangement uses TRDV1 and TRDJ1; possible D gene TRDD3, 6 bases. V dropped 1 base and J dropped 0 bases, with 21 bases sitting between them. There are 19 residues in the CDR3. Germline loops: CDR1 TSWWSYY, CDR2 QGS. CDR3: CALGEPRQFLGGYTDKLIF. In nucleotides, the CDR3 is TGTGCTCTTGGGGAACCCCGCCAATTCCTTGGGGGTTACACCGATAAACTCATCTTT.